Listed here is a single TCR beta chain. The source of the sample is a study of cytomegalovirus exposure and HLA in healthy donors. Study details: From 150 million to 200 million T cells, an earlier analysis saw some 120 million unique TCR beta sequences. The early release's HLA-typed donors yielded 80 million to 95 million unique TCRs.

PCR used 60 Vbeta primers and 13 Jbeta primers. Profiling relied on immunoSEQ multiplex PCR, and the TCRdb table lists in-frame clones only, not all of them. Of about 240,000 clones in the sample, approximately 82% were seen once. This CDR3 has 15 amino acids. Per germline, CDR1 SNHLY and CDR2 FYNNEI. V was clipped by 0 bases and J by 4 bases, with 12 bases between them. This chain connects TRBV2 to TRBJ1-2; D is uncertain. This sequence originates from a woman in her fifties or sixties in good health and CMV-seropositive. Sequences were obtained from PBMCs. The CDR3 loop is CASSEAYGVAYGYTF. The CDR3 region has the DNA TGTGCCAGCAGTGAAGCGTACGGGGTGGCCTATGGCTACACCTTC.